One and the same sample provided the 5 T cell receptor beta chains below, sequenced in a study of blood T cell repertoires in COVID-19. Data came from immunoSEQ multiplex PCR; TCRdb stores just in-frame clones and leaves some out. The sample contains about 62,000 clones, 75% to 90% of which appear only once. Sequencing was performed on peripheral blood. All receptors come from a woman aged 60-70 years with COVID-19, enrolled during active disease.

This clone was observed a handful of times. V is TRBV4-1 and J is TRBJ2-7; 13 bases fit TRBD2. This CDR3 contains 15 residues. Looked up from germline, CDR1 is MGHRA and CDR2 is YSYEKL. The trim removed 4 bases at V and 2 bases at J, leaving 2 bases unmatched. The DNA of the CDR3 is TGCGCCAGCAGCCTGGGACTAGCGGGAACCTACGAGCAGTACTTC. Its translation is CASSLGLAGTYEQYF.

The chain uses TRBV19 and TRBJ1-5, with D maybe TRBD1 (6 bases). The CDR3 runs to 16 residues. V lost 1 base and J lost 5, with 15 bases in between. Germline V gene sequence: CDR1 LNHDA, CDR2 SQIVND (reference sequence). The CDR3 nucleotides read TGTGCCAGTAGTATAGCCCCCGGACAGTCGGATCAGCCCCAGCATTTT. Protein sequence: CASSIAPGQSDQPQHF.

The V call is TRBV18, the J call TRBJ2-2, with D unclear. The V and J ends lost 2 bases and 4 bases respectively, with 11 bases between them. CDR1 and CDR2 from the germline V gene are KGHSH and LQKENI. The CDR3 sequence is 15 residues long. The CDR3 DNA reads TGTGCCAGCTCACCAAGTAACCCGGGCACCGGGGAGCTGTTTTTT. Translated, it gives CASSPSNPGTGELFF.

The chain combines TRBV5-4 with TRBJ2-5; 9 bases are a match to TRBD1. CDR1 is SGHNT, CDR2 YYREEE, per germline (reference sequence). The CDR3 length is 16 residues. J lost 1 base, V lost 2 bases, and 6 bases had no gene match. This chain's CDR3 is CASSFLQGAAQETQYF. CDR3 in DNA: TGTGCCAGCAGCTTCTTACAGGGGGCGGCCCAAGAGACCCAGTACTTC.

The chain is built from TRBV7-2 and TRBJ2-3; D remains unclear. Trimming removed 1 base from V and 1 base from J, with 15 bases in between. The V gene's germline CDR1 is SGHTA and CDR2 FQGNSA. This CDR3 contains 17 residues. The CDR3 DNA reads TGTGCCAGCAGCTTAGTGGGCCTTGGCTCGGGCACAGATACGCAGTATTTT. Translation: CASSLVGLGSGTDTQYF.